The 7 T cell receptor beta chains below were found in one sample sequenced in a study of cytomegalovirus exposure and HLA in healthy donors. The PCR used 60 Vbeta and 13 Jbeta primers. Sequenced by immunoSEQ multiplex PCR; TCRdb stores in-frame clones only, minus some. In the table there are 150,000 to 200,000 clones, around 75% of which are singletons. The source material was PBMCs. The receptors derive from a male donor in good health and CMV-seronegative.

This clone was recorded a few times. The chain combines TRBV5-6 with TRBJ2-7; 12 bases fit TRBD2. The CDR3 contains 14 residues. From germline, CDR1 is SGHDT and CDR2 YYEEEE. Unmatched junction bases numbered 5, after V lost 3 bases and J lost 7 bases. The CDR3 nucleotides are TGTGCCAGCAGCTCAACTAGCGGGAGGAGTGAGCAGTACTTC. This encodes CASSSTSGRSEQYF.

V and J are TRBV9 and TRBJ2-5; 13 bases match TRBD2. This CDR3 contains 16 residues. V shed 4 bases and J 3 bases; nucleotides not matched to a gene: 6. Per the germline V gene, CDR1 is SGDLS and CDR2 is YYNGEE. The CDR3 DNA sequence: TGTGCCAGCAGCAGAGGCGGGACTAGCGGGAAAGAGACCCAGTACTTC. Encoded protein: CASSRGGTSGKETQYF.

This clone showed up just once. The chain joins TRBV5-4 to TRBJ2-6; no clear D gene. The CDR3 spans 16 residues. Trimming cost V 5 bases and J 0 bases, with 12 bases left between them. Germline CDR1 reads SGHNT; CDR2 reads YYREEE (reference sequence). The DNA for the CDR3 is TGTGCCAGCAGTCACTTTGTAAGCTCTGGGGCCAACGTCCTGACTTTC. Its protein product is CASSHFVSSGANVLTF.

Details on this clone: Mismatch with germline at one junction end may stem from a read error. The chain is built from TRBV7-9 and TRBJ1-1; D is unresolved. CDR3 size: 14 residues. Germline lookup yields CDR1 SEHNR and CDR2 FQNEAQ (reference sequence). For the CDR3, the DNA is TGTTCCAGCAGCGAAGGGAGAGGAAGCACTGAAGCTTTCTTT. Encoded protein: CSSSEGRGSTEAFF.

The chain carries TRBV2 and TRBJ2-7; D may be TRBD1 (6 bases). Germline V gene data show CDR1 as SNHLY and CDR2 as FYNNEI. Trimming left V 5 bases short and J 5 bases short, with 10 bases between. This CDR3 comprises 12 residues. In DNA form, the CDR3 reads TGTGCCAGCAGTTCCGACAGGAACGAGCAGTACTTC. It encodes CASSSDRNEQYF. The full variable domain, rest sourced from reference TRBV2 and TRBJ2-7, is EPEVTQTPSHQVTQMGQEVILRCVPISNHLYFYWYRQILGQKVEFLVSFYNNEISEKSEIFDDQFSVERPDGSNFTLKIRSTKLEDSAMYFCASSSDRNEQYFGPGTRLTVT.

The rearrangement uses TRBV10-3 and TRBJ2-7, with 9 bases that match TRBD1. This CDR3 spans 12 amino acids. CDR1 and CDR2 (germline): ENHRY, SYGVKD. After removal of 0 bases from V and 12 bases from J, the junction contained 3 bases not matched to a gene. CDR3 coding DNA: TGTGCCATCAGTGAGTCTTCGGACAGGGGGTACTTC. Its translation is CAISESSDRGYF.

The chain combines TRBV18 with TRBJ2-5; a weak D match, TRBD1 (6 bases). The V end lost 4 bases, the J end lost 4 bases, and 13 bases lay between the germline ends. Germline loops: CDR1 KGHSH, CDR2 LQKENI. The CDR3 covers 14 residues. The CDR3 spells CASSLTTGRETQYF. CDR3 in DNA: TGTGCCAGCTCACTCACTACAGGGCGAGAGACCCAGTACTTC. Filled out from reference TRBV18 and TRBJ2-5, the complete variable domain reads NAGVMQNPRHLVRRRGQEARLRCSPMKGHSHVYWYRQLPEEGLKFMVYLQKENIIDESGMPKERFSAEFPKEGPSILRIQQVVRGDSAAYFCASSLTTGRETQYFGPGTRLLVL.